The rows below give T cell receptor beta chains drawn from one sample of a study of T cell responses to AZD1222 COVID-19 vaccine. The table came from immunoSEQ multiplex PCR; TCRdb's copy has only in-frame clones and leaves some out. The table lists roughly 110,000 clones, 87% of them singletons, with over 3.5% in the top ten. The material sequenced was peripheral blood, taken on day 0 of AZD1222 vaccination. These receptors came from an adult in good health. The CDR3 runs from the conserved cysteine through the conserved F or W. A D gene is named only where the DNA matches it firmly. Clone size is not always given. Where it is, it says once, few, many or a class for expanded clones.

.	TRBJ2-1	TRBD2	TRBV27	TGTGCCACCGCGGGCCGTCGGGGGGGCGATGAGCAGTTCTTC	CATAGRRGGDEQFF
.	TRBJ2-7	.	TRBV10-3	TGTGCCATCAGTGATACCCTTCGCGAGCAGTACTTC	CAISDTLREQYF
.	TRBJ1-2	.	TRBV27	TGTGCCAGCAGTTTAAGGGTTAACTATGGCTACACCTTC	CASSLRVNYGYTF
.	TRBJ2-3	.	TRBV24-1	TGTGCCACCAGTGACCAGGACCTCACAGATACGCAGTATTTT	CATSDQDLTDTQYF
.	TRBJ2-3	.	TRBV11-2	TGTGCCAGCAGCTTGAGCCGGGATACGCAGTATTTT	CASSLSRDTQYF
once	TRBJ2-7	TRBD2	TRBV7-2	TGTGCCAGCAGCTTGGGACTAGCGGGATACGAGCAGTACTTC	CASSLGLAGYEQYF
.	TRBJ1-1	.	TRBV5-1	TGCGCCAGCAGCTGGAGTTTGGGGTCGGACACTGAAGCTTTCTTT	CASSWSLGSDTEAFF
.	TRBJ1-1	.	TRBV20-1	TGCAGTGCTAGTGGGGGGACTGAAGCTTTCTTT	CSASGGTEAFF
.	TRBJ2-2	TRBD1	TRBV9	TGTGCCAGCAGCGAGGGACAGAGGAACACCGGGGAGCTGTTTTTT	CASSEGQRNTGELFF
few	TRBJ2-1	TRBD2	TRBV11-3	TGTGCCAGCCGCCGCCTAGCGGAATACAATGAGCAGTTCTTC	CASRRLAEYNEQFF
.	TRBJ2-7	.	TRBV7-9	TGTGCCAGCAGCTTCGGGACAACAACGTACGAGCAGTACTTC	CASSFGTTTYEQYF
few	TRBJ1-2	TRBD1	TRBV12-3/TRBV12-4	TGTGCCAGCAGGTTAACAGGGGATCATGGCTACACCTTC	CASRLTGDHGYTF
.	TRBJ2-5	.	TRBV5-5	TGTGCCAGCAGACCGTGGGACGTGGAGACCCAGTACTTC	CASRPWDVETQYF
.	TRBJ2-5	.	TRBV7-6	TGTGCCAGCAGCCCTATTCACCGGTACCAAGAGACCCAGTACTTC	CASSPIHRYQETQYF
few	TRBJ1-3	.	TRBV5-1	TGCGCCAGCAGACCACCGGGTAGGGACACCATATATTTT	CASRPPGRDTIYF
.	TRBJ1-4	.	TRBV11-2	TGTGCCAGCAGCTTAGGAACAGCCGAAAAACTGTTTTTT	CASSLGTAEKLFF
.	TRBJ1-1	.	TRBV4-3	TGCGCCAGCAGCCAAGATGGCGCAGGGTTGAGCACTGAAGCTTTCTTT	CASSQDGAGLSTEAFF
.	TRBJ1-4	.	TRBV10-3	TGTGCCATCAGTGGAGGTCAGGGATTAGAAAAACTGTTTTTT	CAISGGQGLEKLFF
.	TRBJ2-1	.	TRBV25-1	TGTGCCAGCAGTGAATCCCCCGGGAGCGGATCCTACAATGAGCAGTTCTTC	CASSESPGSGSYNEQFF
.	TRBJ2-7	.	TRBV15	TGTGCCACCAGCAGAGATAGGGAGTTTCACGAGCAGTACTTC	CATSRDREFHEQYF
.	TRBJ2-2	.	TRBV6-5	TGTGCCAGCAGTTACTCGATAGAGGCCGGGGAGCTGTTTTTT	CASSYSIEAGELFF
.	TRBJ1-1	.	TRBV30	TGTGCCTGGAGTGTACGGGGGACTGAAGCTTTCTTT	CAWSVRGTEAFF
.	TRBJ1-2	TRBD1	TRBV14	TGTGCCAGCAGCCAAGATTGGGCCAGGGGGCGTTATGGCTACACCTTC	CASSQDWARGRYGYTF
.	TRBJ1-4	TRBD1	TRBV27	TGTGCCAGCAGTTCTCCGGGACAGGGATCTGAAAAACTGTTTTTT	CASSSPGQGSEKLFF
once	TRBJ1-1	.	TRBV6-8	TGTGCCAGCAGTTACTCGATTGGACCACAGCAGAACACTGAAGCTTTCTTT	CASSYSIGPQQNTEAFF
.	TRBJ1-2	.	TRBV18	TGTGCCAGCTCACCGGACAACACCTATGGCTACACCTTC	CASSPDNTYGYTF
.	TRBJ2-7	.	TRBV12-3/TRBV12-4	TGTGCCCCACGGACCGCATACGAGCAGTACTTC	CAPRTAYEQYF
few	TRBJ1-3	.	TRBV29-1	TGCAGCGTTATACAGGGTGGAAACACCATATATTTT	CSVIQGGNTIYF
.	TRBJ2-7	.	TRBV27	TGTGCCAGCAGTTTTTCCCAGGGCCCGTACGAGCAGTACTTC	CASSFSQGPYEQYF
.	TRBJ2-5	.	TRBV29-1	TGCAGCGTTGAAGGTCAGGGTGTGGGGGAGACCCAGTACTTC	CSVEGQGVGETQYF
.	TRBJ1-2	.	TRBV3-1/TRBV3-2	TGTGCCAGCAGACCTACAGGGTATTATGGCTACACCTTC	CASRPTGYYGYTF
.	TRBJ2-1	.	TRBV13	TGTGCCAGCAGCTCCTACGGGGGGCCTAAAAATGAGCAGTTCTTC	CASSSYGGPKNEQFF
.	TRBJ1-1	.	TRBV5-4	TGTGCCAGCAGCTTGGGGTCCGAAGCTTTCTTT	CASSLGSEAFF
once	TRBJ2-3	TRBD2	TRBV7-6	TGTGCCAGCAGCTCTGACACTAGCGGGCGACAAGGGGATACGCAGTATTTT	CASSSDTSGRQGDTQYF